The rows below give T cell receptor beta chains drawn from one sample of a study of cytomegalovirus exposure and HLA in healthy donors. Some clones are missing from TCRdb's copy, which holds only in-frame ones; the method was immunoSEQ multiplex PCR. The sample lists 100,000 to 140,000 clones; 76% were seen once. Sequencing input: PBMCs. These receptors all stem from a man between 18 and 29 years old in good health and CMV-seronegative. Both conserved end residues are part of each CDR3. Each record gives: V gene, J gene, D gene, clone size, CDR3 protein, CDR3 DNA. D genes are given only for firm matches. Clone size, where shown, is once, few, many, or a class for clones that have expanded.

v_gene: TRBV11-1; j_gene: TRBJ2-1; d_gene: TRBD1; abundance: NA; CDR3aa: CASSPRDRGFYEQFF; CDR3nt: TGTGCCAGCAGCCCCCGGGACAGGGGGTTCTATGAGCAGTTCTTC
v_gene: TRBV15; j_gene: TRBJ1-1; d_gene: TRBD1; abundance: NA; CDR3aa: CATSRVTGARRNTEAFF; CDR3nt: TGTGCCACCAGCAGAGTAACAGGGGCGAGAAGGAACACTGAAGCTTTCTTT
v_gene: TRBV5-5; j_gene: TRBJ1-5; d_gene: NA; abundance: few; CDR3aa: CASSLQQNQPQHF; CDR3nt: TGTGCCAGCAGCTTGCAACAGAATCAGCCCCAGCATTTT
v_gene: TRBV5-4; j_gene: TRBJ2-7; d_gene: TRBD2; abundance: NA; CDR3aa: CASMPSAGDCEQYF; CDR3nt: TGTGCCAGCATGCCCTCAGCGGGGGATTGCGAGCAGTACTTC
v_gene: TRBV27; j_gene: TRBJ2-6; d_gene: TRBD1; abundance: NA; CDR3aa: CASSLQGAGFGANVLTF; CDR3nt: TGTGCCAGCAGTTTACAGGGGGCTGGGTTTGGGGCCAACGTCCTGACTTTC
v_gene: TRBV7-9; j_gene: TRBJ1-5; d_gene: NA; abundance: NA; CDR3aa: CASSDYSQALYQPQHF; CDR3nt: TGTGCCAGCAGCGACTACTCCCAGGCCCTTTATCAGCCCCAGCATTTT
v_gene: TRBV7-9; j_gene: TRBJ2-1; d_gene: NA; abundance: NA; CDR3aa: CASSPRGSGYNEQFF; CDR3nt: TGTGCCAGCAGCCCCCGGGGGTCGGGGTACAATGAGCAGTTCTTC
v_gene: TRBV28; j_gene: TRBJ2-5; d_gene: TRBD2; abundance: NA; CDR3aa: CASSRLLAGEETQYF; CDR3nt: TGTGCCAGCAGTCGACTACTAGCGGGGGAAGAGACCCAGTACTTC
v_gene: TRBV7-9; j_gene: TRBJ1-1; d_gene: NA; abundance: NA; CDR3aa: CASSLGPQNTEAFF; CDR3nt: TGTGCCAGCAGCTTGGGGCCCCAGAACACTGAAGCTTTCTTT
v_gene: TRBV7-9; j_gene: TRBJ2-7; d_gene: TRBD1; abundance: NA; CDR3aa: CASSKGQGYEQYF; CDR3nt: TGTGCCAGCAGCAAGGGACAGGGCTACGAGCAGTACTTC
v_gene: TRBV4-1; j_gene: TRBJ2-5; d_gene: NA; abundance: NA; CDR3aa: CASSQLQGQETQYF; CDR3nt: TGCGCCAGCAGCCAATTGCAGGGCCAAGAGACCCAGTACTTC
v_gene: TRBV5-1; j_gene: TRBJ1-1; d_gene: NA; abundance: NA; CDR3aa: CASSLLSNTEAFF; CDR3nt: TGCGCCAGCAGCTTACTTTCGAACACTGAAGCTTTCTTT
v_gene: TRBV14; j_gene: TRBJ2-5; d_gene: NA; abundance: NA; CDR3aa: CASSQEWPRDQYF; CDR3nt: TGTGCCAGCAGCCAAGAATGGCCCCGGGACCAGTACTTC
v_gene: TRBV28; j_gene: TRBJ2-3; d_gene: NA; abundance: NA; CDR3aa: CASSSAGSGRTLDTQYF; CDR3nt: TGTGCCAGCAGTTCCGCCGGGTCCGGGAGAACTCTGGATACGCAGTATTTT
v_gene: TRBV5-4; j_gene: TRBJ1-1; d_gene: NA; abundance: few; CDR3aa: CASSLGRRGLNTEAFF; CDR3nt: TGTGCCAGCAGCCTTGGTAGGCGAGGGCTGAACACTGAAGCTTTCTTT
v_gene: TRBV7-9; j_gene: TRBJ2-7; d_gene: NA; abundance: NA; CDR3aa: CASSSPGPEDEQYF; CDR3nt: TGTGCCAGCAGCTCCCCGGGTCCAGAGGACGAGCAGTACTTC
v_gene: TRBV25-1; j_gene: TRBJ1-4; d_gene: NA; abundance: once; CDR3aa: CASSAYQAGNNEKLFF; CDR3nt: TGTGCCAGCAGTGCATATCAGGCGGGTAATAATGAAAAACTGTTTTTT
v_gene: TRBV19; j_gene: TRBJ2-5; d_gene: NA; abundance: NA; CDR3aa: CASKETGWGQETQYF; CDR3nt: TGTGCCAGTAAAGAAACGGGGTGGGGCCAAGAGACCCAGTACTTC
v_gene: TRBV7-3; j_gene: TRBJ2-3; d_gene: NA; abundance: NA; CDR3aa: CASSSEGLTDTQYF; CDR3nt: TGTGCCAGCAGCTCAGAAGGACTCACAGATACGCAGTATTTT
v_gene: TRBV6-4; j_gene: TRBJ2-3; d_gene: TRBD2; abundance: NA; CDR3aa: CASSAGGHTDTQYF; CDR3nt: TGTGCCAGCAGTGCGGGGGGGCACACAGATACGCAGTATTTT
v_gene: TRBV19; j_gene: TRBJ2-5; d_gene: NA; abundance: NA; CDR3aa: CASSIDYPLQETQYF; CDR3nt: TGTGCCAGTAGTATAGATTATCCCCTCCAAGAGACCCAGTACTTC
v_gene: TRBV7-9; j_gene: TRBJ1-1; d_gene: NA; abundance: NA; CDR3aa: CASSGAGFGFAEAFF; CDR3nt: TGTGCCAGCAGCGGAGCAGGGTTTGGGTTCGCTGAAGCTTTCTTT
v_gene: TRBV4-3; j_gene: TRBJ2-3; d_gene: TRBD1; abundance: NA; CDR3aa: CASSDRAISTDTQYF; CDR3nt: TGCGCCAGCAGCGACAGGGCCATCTCCACAGATACGCAGTATTTT
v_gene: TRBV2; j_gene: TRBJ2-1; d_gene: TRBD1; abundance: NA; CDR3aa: CAAKQGQGFNEQFF; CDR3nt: TGTGCCGCTAAGCAGGGACAGGGATTCAATGAGCAGTTCTTC
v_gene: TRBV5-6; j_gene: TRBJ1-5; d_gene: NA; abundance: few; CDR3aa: CASSSLVGNQPQHF; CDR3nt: TGTGCCAGCAGCTCCCTGGTCGGGAATCAGCCCCAGCATTTT
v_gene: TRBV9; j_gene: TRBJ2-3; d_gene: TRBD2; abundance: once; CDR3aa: CASSSPRGGTDTQYF; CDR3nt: TGTGCCAGCAGCTCACCCCGGGGGGGGACAGATACGCAGTATTTT
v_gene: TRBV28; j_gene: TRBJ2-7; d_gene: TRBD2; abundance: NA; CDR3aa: CASSTSGPYEQYF; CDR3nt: TGTGCCAGCAGTACTAGCGGACCCTACGAGCAGTACTTC
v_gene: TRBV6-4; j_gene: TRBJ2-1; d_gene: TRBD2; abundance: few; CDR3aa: CASSERGGSYNEQFF; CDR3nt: TGTGCCAGCAGTGAGCGGGGGGGCTCCTACAATGAGCAGTTCTTC
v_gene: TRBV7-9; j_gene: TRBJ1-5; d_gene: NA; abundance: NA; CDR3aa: CASSLDKNQPQHF; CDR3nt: TGTGCCAGCAGCTTAGACAAAAATCAGCCCCAGCATTTT
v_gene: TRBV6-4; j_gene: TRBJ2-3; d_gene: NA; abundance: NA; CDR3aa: CASSDSVGSGGTDTQYF; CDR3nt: TGTGCCAGCAGTGATTCAGTGGGGTCGGGGGGCACAGATACGCAGTATTTT
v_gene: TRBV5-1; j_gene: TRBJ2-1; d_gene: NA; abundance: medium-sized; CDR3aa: CASNRESANNEQFF; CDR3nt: TGCGCCAGCAACCGGGAATCGGCTAACAATGAGCAGTTCTTC
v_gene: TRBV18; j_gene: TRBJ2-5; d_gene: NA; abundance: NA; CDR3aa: CASSRQAKETQYF; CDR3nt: TGTGCCAGCTCGCGCCAGGCTAAGGAGACCCAGTACTTC
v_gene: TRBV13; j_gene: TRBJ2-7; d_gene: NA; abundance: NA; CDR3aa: CASSLRGPKGDEQYF; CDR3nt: TGTGCCAGCAGCTTACGGGGCCCCAAGGGGGACGAGCAGTACTTC
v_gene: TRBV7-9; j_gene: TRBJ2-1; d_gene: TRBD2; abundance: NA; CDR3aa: CASRRTSGGSNEQFF; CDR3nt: TGTGCCAGCAGGCGGACTAGCGGGGGAAGCAATGAGCAGTTCTTC
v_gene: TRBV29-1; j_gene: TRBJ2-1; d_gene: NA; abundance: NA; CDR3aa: CSAGEGVYNEQFF; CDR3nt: TGCAGCGCCGGGGAGGGGGTCTACAATGAGCAGTTCTTC
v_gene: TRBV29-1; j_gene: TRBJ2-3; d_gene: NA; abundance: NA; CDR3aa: CSVEGLGTQYF; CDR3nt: TGCAGCGTTGAAGGACTAGGGACGCAGTATTTT
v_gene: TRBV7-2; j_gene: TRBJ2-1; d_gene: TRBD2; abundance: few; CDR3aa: CASSQTRGSGGSYNEQFF; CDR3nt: TGTGCCAGCAGCCAGACTCGGGGTAGCGGGGGCTCCTACAATGAGCAGTTCTTC
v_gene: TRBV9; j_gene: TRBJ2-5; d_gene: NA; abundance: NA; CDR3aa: CASSRQGGRETQYF; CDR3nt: TGTGCCAGCAGCCGACAGGGAGGAAGGGAGACCCAGTACTTC
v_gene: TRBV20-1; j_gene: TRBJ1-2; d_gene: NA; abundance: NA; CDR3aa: CSAGRDGYTF; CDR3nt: TGCAGTGCCGGCCGGGATGGCTACACCTTC
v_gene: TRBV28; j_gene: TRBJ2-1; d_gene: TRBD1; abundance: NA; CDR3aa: CASNSRDRTYNEQFF; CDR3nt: TGTGCCAGCAACAGCCGGGACAGGACTTACAATGAGCAGTTCTTC
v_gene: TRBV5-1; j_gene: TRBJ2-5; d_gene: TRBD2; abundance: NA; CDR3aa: CASSLLAGGLKETQYF; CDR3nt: TGCGCCAGCAGCCTCCTAGCGGGGGGCTTGAAAGAGACCCAGTACTTC
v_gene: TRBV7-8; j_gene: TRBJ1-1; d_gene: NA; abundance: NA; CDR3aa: CASRGGALNTEAFF; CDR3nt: TGTGCCAGCCGGGGGGGGGCTTTGAACACTGAAGCTTTCTTT
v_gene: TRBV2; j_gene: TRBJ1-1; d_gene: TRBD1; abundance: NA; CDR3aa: CASSVRGQIREAFF; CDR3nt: TGTGCCAGCAGTGTTAGGGGGCAGATTAGGGAAGCTTTCTTT
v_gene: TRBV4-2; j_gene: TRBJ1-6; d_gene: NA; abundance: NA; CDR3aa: CASSQDLRGTLNSPLHF; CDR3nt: TGTGCCAGCAGCCAAGATCTTCGGGGAACCTTAAATTCACCCCTCCACTTT
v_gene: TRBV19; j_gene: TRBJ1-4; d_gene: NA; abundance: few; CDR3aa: CATSTGLVEKLFF; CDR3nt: TGTGCCACGTCAACAGGGCTGGTTGAAAAACTGTTTTTT
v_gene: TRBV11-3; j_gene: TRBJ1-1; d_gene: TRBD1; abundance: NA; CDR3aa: CASSLGGQRNTEAFF; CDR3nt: TGTGCCAGCAGCTTAGGGGGACAGAGAAACACTGAAGCTTTCTTT
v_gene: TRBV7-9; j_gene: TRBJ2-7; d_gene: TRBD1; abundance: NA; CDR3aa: CASSPIDRGYSYEQYF; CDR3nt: TGTGCCAGCAGCCCTATTGACAGGGGATACTCCTACGAGCAGTACTTC
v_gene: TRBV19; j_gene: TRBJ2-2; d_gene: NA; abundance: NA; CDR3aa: CASSNLAGHGELFF; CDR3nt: TGTGCCAGTAGTAACCTTGCAGGCCACGGGGAGCTGTTTTTT
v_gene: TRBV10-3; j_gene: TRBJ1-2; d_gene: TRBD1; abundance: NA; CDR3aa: CAIRKDRDSDLYGYTF; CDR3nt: TGTGCCATCAGGAAAGATAGGGACAGCGATCTCTATGGCTACACCTTC
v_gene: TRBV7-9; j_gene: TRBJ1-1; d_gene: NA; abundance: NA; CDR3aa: CSSSLDSGEAFF; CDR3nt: TGTTCCAGCAGCTTAGATTCCGGTGAGGCTTTCTTT
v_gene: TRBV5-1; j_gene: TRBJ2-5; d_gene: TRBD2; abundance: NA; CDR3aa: CASSLFLRGALETQYF; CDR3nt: TGCGCCAGCAGCTTGTTTCTGCGGGGGGCCCTTGAGACCCAGTACTTC